Listed below are T cell receptor beta chains from one sample, sequenced in a study of Graves' ophthalmopathy and Graves' hyperthyroidism. TCRdb passed the multiplex PCR reads through MiXCR, listing each CDR3 protein once. The repertoire holds about 400,000 distinct CDR3 sequences, with about 18% as singletons. Sequencing input: peripheral blood. Every receptor here comes from a woman aged 18-29 years with Graves' ophthalmopathy. Both conserved end residues are part of each CDR3. A D gene is named only where the DNA matches it firmly. Only part of the rows carry a size: once, few, many, or a class if the clone is expanded.

d_gene: -
v_gene: TRBV12-3/TRBV12-4
abundance: many
j_gene: TRBJ1-6
CDR3aa: CASSVTDDLYNSPLHF
CDR3nt: TGTGCCAGCAGCGTTACCGACGACCTGTATAATTCACCCCTCCACTTT

d_gene: TRBD1
v_gene: TRBV18
abundance: -
j_gene: TRBJ1-1
CDR3aa: CASSLGQGVRNTEAFF
CDR3nt: TGTGCCAGCTCACTCGGACAGGGGGTGAGGAACACTGAAGCTTTCTTT

d_gene: -
v_gene: TRBV28
abundance: many
j_gene: TRBJ2-7
CDR3aa: CASSLRSATPLF
CDR3nt: TGTGCCAGCAGTTTAAGATCCGCAACCCCCCTCTTC

d_gene: -
v_gene: TRBV18
abundance: many
j_gene: TRBJ2-2
CDR3aa: CASSPQAQANTGELFF
CDR3nt: TGTGCCAGCTCACCACAGGCGCAGGCCAACACCGGGGAGCTGTTTTTT

d_gene: -
v_gene: TRBV28
abundance: many
j_gene: TRBJ2-5
CDR3aa: CASSYGLGTQYF
CDR3nt: TGTGCCAGCAGTTACGGGTTAGGGACCCAGTACTTC

d_gene: TRBD1
v_gene: TRBV6-1
abundance: many
j_gene: TRBJ1-5
CDR3aa: CASRPTGGDPQHF
CDR3nt: TGTGCCAGCAGACCCACAGGGGGTGACCCCCAGCATTTT

d_gene: -
v_gene: TRBV7-2
abundance: many
j_gene: TRBJ1-2
CDR3aa: CASTRGGGYTF
CDR3nt: TGTGCCAGCACCCGCGGTGGTGGCTACACCTTC

d_gene: -
v_gene: TRBV12-3/TRBV12-4
abundance: -
j_gene: TRBJ1-3
CDR3aa: CASSLGARNTIYF
CDR3nt: TGTGCCAGCAGTTTAGGAGCCAGAAACACCATATATTTT

d_gene: -
v_gene: TRBV5-1
abundance: many
j_gene: TRBJ2-7
CDR3aa: CASSLGADLYEQYF
CDR3nt: TGCGCCAGCAGCTTGGGGGCGGACCTCTACGAGCAGTACTTC

d_gene: -
v_gene: TRBV13
abundance: many
j_gene: TRBJ1-1
CDR3aa: CASSLVTNSMNTEAFF
CDR3nt: TGTGCCAGCAGCTTGGTCACCAATTCAATGAACACTGAAGCTTTCTTT

d_gene: -
v_gene: TRBV6-5
abundance: -
j_gene: TRBJ1-1
CDR3aa: CASRFPEGGLDTEAFF
CDR3nt: TGTGCCAGCAGATTCCCCGAGGGGGGGCTGGACACTGAAGCTTTCTTT

d_gene: -
v_gene: TRBV19
abundance: -
j_gene: TRBJ2-7
CDR3aa: CASSIGSGPSSYEQYF
CDR3nt: TGTGCCAGTAGTATAGGGAGCGGCCCAAGCTCCTACGAGCAGTACTTC

d_gene: -
v_gene: TRBV12-3/TRBV12-4
abundance: many
j_gene: TRBJ1-6
CDR3aa: CASSLASQGSSALHF
CDR3nt: TGTGCCAGCAGTTTAGCGTCCCAAGGTTCTTCGGCCCTCCACTTT

d_gene: -
v_gene: TRBV4-1
abundance: many
j_gene: TRBJ2-7
CDR3aa: CASSQQFPGAYEQYF
CDR3nt: TGCGCCAGCAGCCAACAATTCCCGGGGGCCTACGAGCAGTACTTC

d_gene: -
v_gene: TRBV6-2/TRBV6-3
abundance: many
j_gene: TRBJ1-2
CDR3aa: CASSSSGLGGYGYTF
CDR3nt: TGTGCCAGCAGTTCTTCCGGACTGGGCGGCTATGGCTACACCTTC

d_gene: -
v_gene: TRBV29-1
abundance: many
j_gene: TRBJ2-5
CDR3aa: CSVEDRETQYF
CDR3nt: TGCAGCGTTGAAGATCGCGAGACCCAGTACTTC

d_gene: -
v_gene: TRBV5-1
abundance: many
j_gene: TRBJ2-7
CDR3aa: CASSLAEGGYEQYF
CDR3nt: TGCGCCAGCAGCTTGGCGGAAGGGGGTTACGAGCAGTACTTC

d_gene: TRBD2
v_gene: TRBV30
abundance: few
j_gene: TRBJ2-5
CDR3aa: CAWSRGLAGGGETQYF
CDR3nt: TGTGCCTGGAGTAGGGGACTAGCGGGGGGGGGAGAGACCCAGTACTTC

d_gene: -
v_gene: TRBV6-5
abundance: once
j_gene: TRBJ1-1
CDR3aa: CASSYEPGTEAFF
CDR3nt: TGTGCCAGCAGTTACGAGCCGGGCACTGAAGCTTTCTTT

d_gene: -
v_gene: TRBV28
abundance: few
j_gene: TRBJ2-7
CDR3aa: CASPRGGAYEQYF
CDR3nt: TGTGCCAGCCCAAGGGGGGGAGCCTACGAGCAGTACTTC

d_gene: -
v_gene: TRBV12-3/TRBV12-4
abundance: few
j_gene: TRBJ2-7
CDR3aa: CASTQGSHEQYF
CDR3nt: TGTGCCAGCACTCAAGGGTCCCACGAGCAGTACTTC

d_gene: -
v_gene: TRBV4-1
abundance: many
j_gene: TRBJ1-1
CDR3aa: CASTGQTGTEAFF
CDR3nt: TGCGCCAGCACCGGACAGACGGGCACTGAAGCTTTCTTT